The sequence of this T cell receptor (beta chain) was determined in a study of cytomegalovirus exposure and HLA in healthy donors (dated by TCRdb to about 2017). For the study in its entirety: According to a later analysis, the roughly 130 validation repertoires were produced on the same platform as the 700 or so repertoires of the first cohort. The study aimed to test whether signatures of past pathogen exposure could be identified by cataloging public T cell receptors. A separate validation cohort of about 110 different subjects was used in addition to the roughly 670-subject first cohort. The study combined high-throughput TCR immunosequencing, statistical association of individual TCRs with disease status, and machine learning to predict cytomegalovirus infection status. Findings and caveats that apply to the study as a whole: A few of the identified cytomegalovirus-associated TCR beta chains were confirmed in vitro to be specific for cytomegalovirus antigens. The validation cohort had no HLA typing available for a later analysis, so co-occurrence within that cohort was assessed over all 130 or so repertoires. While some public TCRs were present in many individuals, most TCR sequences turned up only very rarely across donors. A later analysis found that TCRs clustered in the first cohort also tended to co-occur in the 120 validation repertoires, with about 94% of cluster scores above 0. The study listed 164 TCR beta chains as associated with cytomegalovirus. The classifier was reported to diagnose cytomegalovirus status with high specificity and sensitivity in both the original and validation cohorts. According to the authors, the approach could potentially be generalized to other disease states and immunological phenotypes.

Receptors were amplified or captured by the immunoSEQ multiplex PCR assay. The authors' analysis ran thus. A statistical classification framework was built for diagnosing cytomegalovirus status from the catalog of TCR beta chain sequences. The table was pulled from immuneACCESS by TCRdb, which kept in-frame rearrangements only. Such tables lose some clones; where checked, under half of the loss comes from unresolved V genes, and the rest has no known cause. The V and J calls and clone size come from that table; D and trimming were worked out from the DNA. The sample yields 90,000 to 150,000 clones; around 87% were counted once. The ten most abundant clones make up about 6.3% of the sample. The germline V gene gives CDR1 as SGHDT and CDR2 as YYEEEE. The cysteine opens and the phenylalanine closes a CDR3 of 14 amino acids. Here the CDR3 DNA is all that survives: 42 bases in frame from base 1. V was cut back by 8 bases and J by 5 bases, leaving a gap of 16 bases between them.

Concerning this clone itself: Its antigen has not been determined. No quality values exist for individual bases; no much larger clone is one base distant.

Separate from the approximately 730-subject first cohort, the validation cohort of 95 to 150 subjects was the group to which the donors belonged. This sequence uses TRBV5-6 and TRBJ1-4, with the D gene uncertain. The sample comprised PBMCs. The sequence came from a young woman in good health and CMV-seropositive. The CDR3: CASKDRTGNEKLFF. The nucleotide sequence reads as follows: TGTGCCAGTAAAGACCGGACGGGGAATGAAAAACTGTTTTTT.